The present TCR beta chain was sequenced within a study of T-cell memory formation after mild COVID-19 (dated by TCRdb to the early 2020s). For the wider study: TCR sequence clusters from the two donors were found to be largely donor specific. The cohort comprised two young, previously healthy adult volunteers, one female and one male. In two donors, T-cell clones that expanded and contracted after mild COVID-19 were tracked by sequencing TCRalpha and TCRbeta repertoires over time. Overall study outcomes, separate from this receptor: From day 15 to 85, contracting clones showed balanced CD4/CD8 phenotypes, whereas a second wave of clones that expanded from day 15 to 37 leaned towards CD4+. Only a couple of mild cases were covered in the study, and larger cohorts including severe cases with pre-infection samples were considered necessary. Contracting CD4+ clones were found mainly in CM and EM memory subsets, while CD8+ clones were enriched in EMRA. SARS-CoV-2 specificity was not confirmed for the second-wave clones peaking on day 37. The detection of some responding clones in pre-infection memory suggests that pre-existing cross-reactive memory T cells joined the SARS-CoV-2 response.

Sequencing was carried out with an Illumina NovaSeq 6000. cDNA libraries for TCRalpha and TCRbeta were prepared by 5'RACE using constant-segment primers, with sample barcodes and unique molecular identifiers added. Trizol reagent was used to extract RNA from every sample. Libraries were amplified in two PCR steps, with a second sample barcode and Illumina TruSeq adapters added in the second step. Sequencing of libraries was performed on an Illumina NovaSeq with 2 x 150 bp paired-end reads. Concerning the study's data processing: The reads were demultiplexed and collapsed into UMI-guided consensus sequences using migec v1.2.7. Using mixcr v2.1.11, UMI consensuses were aligned to TRA and TRB V and J templates and then assembled into clonotypes. Expanded or contracted clonotypes were those called significant by both edgeR and NoisET, with noise models trained on biological replicates. For edgeR calls, a false discovery rate-adjusted p below 0.01 and a log2 fold-change threshold of 1 were applied. PCA with hierarchical clustering of max-normalized trajectories of the 1000 most abundant clonotypes was used as exploratory dynamics analysis. Each responding clone was given a CD4 or CD8 phenotype based on the CD4+ and CD8+ repertoires, which had been sequenced separately. The public reads were quality trimmed at Q25 with fastp and then assembled into clones with MiXCR by TCRdb, keeping productive beta chains. Rows merge per CDR3 protein into single entries with the most common DNA and genes. What appears here as the V and J calls and clone size reflects TCRdb's work, not the paper's. Present in this sample are 85,000 to 120,000 distinct CDR3 sequences, roughly an eighth of which were seen just once. Jointly, the top ten make up approximately 30% of the sample.

Ficoll-Paque density gradient centrifugation was used to isolate PBMCs. This clonotype was counted between two and nine times. The clone's antigen remains unknown. Base quality data are lacking; no much larger clone is found one base away. Trimming takes 10 bases from V and 4 bases from J, and the germline ends sit 16 bases apart. From the cysteine through the phenylalanine, the CDR3 covers 13 amino acids. Of the read, only the CDR3 DNA is kept; its 39 bases are in frame from base 1. This clonotype was sampled from an adult woman who had mild COVID-19 (a few samples of this study predate the infection). The sample titles of this study are shuffled in the database, so cell type and time point are left out; the donor was told from shared clones. Recombination connected TRBV12-3 or TRBV12-4 to TRBJ1-2, with a tentative D gene TRBD1 over 6 matching bases. The sequenced material came from PBMCs or a T cell subset sorted from them (not recorded which). The CDR3 corresponds to CATLQGGGYGYTF. The sequence in DNA is TGTGCCACCCTACAGGGAGGAGGCTATGGCTACACCTTC.